This T cell receptor beta chain was found in a study of metastatic and nonmetastatic thyroid tumors. This clone was seen repeatedly, ten times or more. With 3 bases clipped from V and 6 bases from J, the junction kept 4 bases outside the gene matches. Germline V gene data show CDR1 as KGHDR and CDR2 as SFDVKD. The CDR3 has 15 amino acids. None of the patients had undergone any treatment ahead of thyroid surgery. TCRdb re-clonotyped the PCR reads via MiXCR. This sample has 35,000 to 50,000 clones, with 9% to 13% found just once. What was sequenced was blood. The J gene is TRBJ1-5, the V gene TRBV24-1; 10 bases are shared with TRBD1. This sequence originates from a male donor with papillary thyroid cancer or a benign thyroid nodule (not recorded which). Some clones in this sample may be carry-over from other donors' samples. CDR3 protein: CATSDPGTGVQPQHF. The CDR3 DNA reads as TGTGCCACCAGTGATCCAGGGACAGGGGTTCAGCCCCAGCATTTT.